What follows is one TCR beta chain and its context. As yet, its antigen is unknown. Germline V gene lookup returns CDR1 SGDLS and CDR2 YYNGEE. Trimming left V 4 bases short and J 4 bases short, with 14 bases between. This CDR3 is built from 14 residues. The data are from a study of T cell responses to AZD1222 COVID-19 vaccine. Whole-study results and caveats: Sampled repertoires all dated from after the peak T cell response. Across spike, vaccine-associated CD4 TCRs were found, dominant at 160-218 and 743-854. As reported, nearly half of all spike-specific TCRs target variant regions that are unmutated.

Some clones are missing from TCRdb's copy, which holds only in-frame ones; the method was immunoSEQ multiplex PCR. The sample contains about 120,000 clones, roughly nine tenths of which appear only once. The receptor comes from an adult in good health. Material: peripheral blood, obtained on day 0 of AZD1222 vaccination. The chain has TRBV9 and TRBJ2-5; possibly TRBD1 or TRBD2 for D (6 bases each). The CDR3 coding sequence is TGTGCCAGCAGCCGAGGGGGGCCGTTAGAGACCCAGTACTTC. It is translated as CASSRGGPLETQYF.